Listed here are 4 T cell receptor beta chains from one sample, sequenced in a study of regulatory T cells in long-lasting Graves disease. Stated time point: newly diagnosed GD, antithyroid drugs for less than 3 months. From RNA extracted from PBMCs, the TCR library was made. Arm-PCR with iRepertoire HTBI primers amplified the CDR3 regions for these TCR beta libraries. TCRdb independently ran MiXCR on the multiplex PCR reads; one entry per CDR3 protein. The sample gives around 250,000 distinct CDR3 sequences, around 20% of which show up once; approximately 13% is in the top ten. Sequencing was performed on peripheral blood mononuclear cells (PBMCs), taken at new diagnosis, from a patient treated with antithyroid drugs. The receptors here all came from a female donor with Graves disease.

About this clonotype: This may come from a read error, since a much larger clone is one base off. The chain joins TRBV6-2 or TRBV6-3 to TRBJ1-2; 8 bases are a match to TRBD1. The germline V gene has CDR1 MNHEY and CDR2 SVGEGT. CDR3 length equals 12 residues. The CDR3 reads CASSDRGGGCTF. The CDR3 region has the DNA TGTGCCAGCAGCGACAGGGGAGGAGGCTGCACCTTC.

This clonotype appeared many times. This chain links TRBV29-1 with TRBJ2-2; unclear D gene. V was clipped by 2 bases and J by 2 bases, with 6 bases between them. Germline assignment: CDR1 SQVTM and CDR2 ANQGSEA. The CDR3 runs to 13 residues. The CDR3, as DNA: TGCAGCGTTGAAATTGGTAACACCGGGGAGCTGTTTTTT. Its translation: CSVEIGNTGELFF.

V is TRBV6-2 or TRBV6-3 and J is TRBJ2-7; D perhaps matches TRBD1 (6 bases). Trimming shortened V by 2 bases and J by 5 bases, and 13 bases separated the two germline ends. CDR1 and CDR2 (germline): MNHEY, SVGEGT. The CDR3 has 14 amino acids. In DNA, the CDR3 is TGTGCCAGCAGTTACGAACAGGGTTACGACGAGCAGTACTTC. It encodes CASSYEQGYDEQYF.

DNA for the CDR3: TGCAGCGTTGTGTTGGGCACTGAAGCTTTCTTT. Translated, it gives CSVVLGTEAFF. The chain has TRBV29-1 and TRBJ1-1; D gene uncertain. The CDR3 runs 11 residues. V lost 4 bases to trimming and J lost 4 bases, with 7 bases between them. Germline V CDR1 and CDR2: SQVTM, ANQGSEA.